These 26 T cell receptor beta chains originate from one sample sequenced in a study of T cells of healthy individuals. TCRdb passed the 5' RACE reads through MiXCR, listing each CDR3 protein once. The table includes approximately 100,000 distinct CDR3 sequences, 15% to 20% detected once. These receptor sequences come from a human donor in good health.

This clonotype turned up a few times. In DNA form, the CDR3 reads TGCAGTGCTAGAGATCGTTCCGGCCGCAATGAGCAGTTCTTC. Its protein product is CSARDRSGRNEQFF. The V call is TRBV20-1, the J call TRBJ2-1, with D uncertain. Trimming shortened V by 0 bases and J by 6 bases, and 12 bases separated the two germline ends. This CDR3 spans 14 amino acids. CDR1 and CDR2 (germline): DFQATT, SNEGSKA (reference sequence).

This clonotype was found many times. At one end the junction does not follow the germline gene, possibly because of a read error. The rearrangement joins TRBV29-1 to TRBJ2-2; D is unresolved. This CDR3 region has 13 residues. Germline CDR1 is SQVTM and CDR2 is ANQGSEA. The CDR3 sequence: CSVEEANTGELFF. The CDR3 DNA sequence: TGCAGCGTTGAAGAGGCGAATACCGGGGAGCTGTTTTTT.

The DNA of the CDR3 is TGTGCCAGCAGCTTAACGGACGGGGGGACCCAGTACTTC. Translation: CASSLTDGGTQYF. The chain has TRBV7-9 and TRBJ2-5; tentatively, D is TRBD2 (6 bases). The CDR3 runs 13 residues. Trimming cost V 2 bases and J 7 bases, with 11 bases left between them. From germline, CDR1 is SEHNR and CDR2 FQNEAQ (reference sequence).

This clonotype has more than one count but fewer than ten. The chain couples TRBV28 to TRBJ2-7, with 8 bases identical to TRBD2. Per germline, CDR1 MDHEN and CDR2 SYDVKM. V dropped 6 bases and J dropped 3; count of bases not matched to a gene: 10. This CDR3 comprises 15 residues. DNA of the CDR3: TGTGCCAGCAGCCGTAGCGGGATCTCGGACTACGAGCAGTACTTC. It yields the protein CASSRSGISDYEQYF.

This clonotype was detected ten times or more. The chain is built from TRBV6-2 or TRBV6-3 and TRBJ2-7, with D possibly matching TRBD1 (5 bases). Germline CDR1 MNHEY, CDR2 SVGEGT. CDR3 size: 13 residues. Between the trimmed V and J ends, which lost 2 bases and 0 bases, there was a span of 5 bases. The CDR3 sequence is CASSYDSSYEQYF. The DNA for the CDR3 is TGTGCCAGCAGTTACGACAGCTCCTACGAGCAGTACTTC.

This chain uses TRBV7-6 with TRBJ1-5; no clear D. This CDR3 is 15 amino acids long. Germline values: CDR1 SGHVS, CDR2 FNYEAQ. Trimming left V 7 bases short and J 8 bases short, with 21 bases between. The CDR3 loop is CASTLIRNPGKPQHF. CDR3 in DNA: TGTGCCAGCACCTTGATTAGGAACCCGGGAAAGCCCCAGCATTTT.

This clonotype was seen repeatedly, ten times or more. The chain uses TRBV20-1 and TRBJ2-1; 10 bases agree with TRBD2. The CDR3 is made up of 14 amino acids. V dropped 1 base and J dropped 5; count of bases not matched to a gene: 2. Looked up from germline, CDR1 is DFQATT and CDR2 is SNEGSKA (reference sequence). The CDR3 loop is CSARVGLANNEQFF. CDR3 nucleotides: TGCAGTGCTAGAGTGGGACTAGCGAACAATGAGCAGTTCTTC.

There are a few counts of this clonotype. V gene TRBV20-1 combines with J gene TRBJ2-5; TRBD2 agrees at 11 bases. Germline V CDR1 and CDR2: DFQATT, SNEGSKA (reference sequence). The CDR3 length is 14 residues. Trimming cost V 6 bases and J 1 base; bases outside gene matches: 4. For the CDR3, the DNA is TGCAGTGCCATGACTAGCGGGACCCAAGAGACCCAGTACTTC. Its translation is CSAMTSGTQETQYF.

A few counts support this clonotype. The gene calls are TRBV12-3 or TRBV12-4 and TRBJ1-1, with 11 bases matching TRBD1. There are 14 residues in the CDR3. After removal of 3 bases from V and 10 bases from J, the junction contained 7 bases not matched to a gene. CDR3 region: CASSFGQGAVVAFF. The CDR3 region has the DNA TGTGCCAGCAGTTTTGGACAGGGGGCAGTGGTAGCTTTCTTT.

This clonotype was detected only a few times. The chain employs TRBV7-9 and TRBJ2-1, with 13 positions matching TRBD2. Germline V lookup: CDR1 SEHNR, CDR2 FQNEAQ (reference sequence). The CDR3 sequence is 16 residues long. Trimming took 5 bases from V and 7 from J; bases not matched to a gene: 8. CDR3 protein: CASSPHGTSGTNEQFF. CDR3 DNA sequence: TGTGCCAGCAGCCCTCACGGGACTAGCGGGACGAATGAGCAGTTCTTC.

This clonotype was seen a handful of times. V usage is TRBV7-2 and J usage is TRBJ2-5; D remains ambiguous. The CDR3 consists of 14 residues. CDR1 is SGHTA and CDR2 is FQGNSA in the germline V gene. Between the trimmed V and J ends, which lost 3 bases and 0 bases, there was a span of 8 bases. This chain's CDR3 is CASSFGDHQETQYF. DNA of the CDR3: TGTGCCAGCAGCTTCGGCGACCACCAAGAGACCCAGTACTTC.

The rearrangement joins TRBV10-1 to TRBJ1-5; D possibly corresponds to TRBD1 (5 bases). V lost 7 bases to trimming and J lost 9 bases, with 10 bases between them. The length of the CDR3 is 11 residues. Germline values: CDR1 WNHNN, CDR2 SYGVQD (reference sequence). CDR3 bases: TGCGCCAGCAATCCTGGGGGGCCCCAGCATTTT. Residues: CASNPGGPQHF.

V and J are TRBV4-3 and TRBJ1-1; D call uncertain. Germline CDR1 LGHNA, CDR2 YSLEER. V was clipped by 4 bases and J by 1 base, with 7 bases between them. This CDR3 has 13 residues. The CDR3 sequence is CASSPFSNTEAFF. The CDR3, as DNA: TGCGCCAGCAGCCCTTTCTCGAACACTGAAGCTTTCTTT.

This clonotype came up many times. The rearrangement uses TRBV3-1 and TRBJ1-2; 9 positions agree with TRBD1. The trim removed 5 bases at V and 8 bases at J, leaving 9 bases unmatched. The germline V gene has CDR1 LGHDT and CDR2 YNNKEL (reference sequence). The length of the CDR3 is 14 residues. CDR3: CASSLNTGGRGYTF. CDR3 sequence (DNA): TGTGCCAGCAGCTTAAATACAGGGGGCCGGGGCTACACCTTC.

The chain carries TRBV4-2 and TRBJ1-2; D may be TRBD1 (6 bases). This CDR3 is built from 18 residues. With 1 base removed from V and 2 bases from J, the gap between germline ends came to 20 bases. Germline CDR1 is LGHNA and CDR2 is YNFKEQ. DNA of the CDR3: TGTGCCAGCAGCCAAGTTAACGGCCGGGACACACTAAACTATGGCTACACCTTC. Translation gives CASSQVNGRDTLNYGYTF.

V is TRBV6-1 and J is TRBJ2-6; TRBD2 aligns across 8 bases. Germline assignment: CDR1 MNHNS and CDR2 SASEGT. The CDR3 has 16 amino acids. J gave up 2 bases and V 2 bases, and 2 bases lay outside the gene matches. This chain's CDR3 is CASSERGGTGANVLTF. For the CDR3, the DNA is TGTGCCAGCAGTGAACGGGGGGGAACTGGGGCCAACGTCCTGACTTTC.

This clonotype has a handful of counts. J is TRBJ2-5 and V is TRBV20-1; D remains ambiguous. The germline CDR1 and CDR2 sequences are DFQATT and SNEGSKA (reference sequence). V lost 6 bases and J 4 bases, leaving 9 bases between the germline ends. This CDR3 has 11 residues. The CDR3, as DNA: TGCAGTGCCGCCCCGCGAGAGACCCAGTACTTC. Amino acid sequence: CSAAPRETQYF.

This clonotype was picked up many times. The chain combines TRBV24-1 with TRBJ2-3; D ambiguous. Trimming cost V 3 bases and J 6 bases, with 6 bases left between them. The CDR3 runs 12 residues. CDR1 and CDR2 from the germline V gene are KGHDR and SFDVKD. The DNA for the CDR3 is TGTGCCACCAGTGATCTTGGGGATACGCAGTATTTT. Protein sequence: CATSDLGDTQYF.

This clonotype has just a few counts. The rearrangement joins TRBV7-8 to TRBJ2-3; D uncertain. Trimming took 1 base from V and 2 from J, leaving 10 bases between them. Germline V gives CDR1 SGHVS, CDR2 FQNEAQ. This CDR3 region has 15 residues. The CDR3 reads CASSLVSSPTDTQYF. CDR3 coding DNA: TGTGCCAGCAGCTTAGTAAGCAGCCCCACAGATACGCAGTATTTT.

The gene calls are TRBV7-2 and TRBJ1-1, with 8 bases fitting TRBD1. This CDR3 comprises 16 residues. Germline CDR1 reads SGHTA; CDR2 reads FQGNSA. Trimming removed 4 bases from V and 0 bases from J; junction bases left unmatched: 7. The CDR3 loop is CASSSRTGLMNTEAFF. In DNA, the CDR3 is TGTGCCAGCAGCTCTCGGACAGGGCTGATGAACACTGAAGCTTTCTTT.

CDR3 sequence reads: CASSLDSGTSGELFF. Here the CDR3 DNA reads TGTGCCAGCAGCTTAGACTCCGGGACGAGCGGGGAGCTGTTTTTT. The rearrangement links TRBV11-3 to TRBJ2-2; the D call may be TRBD1 or TRBD2 (5 bases each). V lost 0 bases to trimming and J lost 7 bases, with 12 bases between them. In germline, CDR1 is SGHNT, CDR2 YENEEA. The CDR3 covers 15 residues.

This sequence joins TRBV6-5 and TRBJ1-4; D is uncertain. The CDR3 loop spans 13 amino acids. Germline V gene lookup returns CDR1 MNHEY and CDR2 SVGAGI. Trimming stripped 0 bases from V and 6 bases from J, with 5 bases between. The CDR3 is CASSYSRDEKLFF. The CDR3 bases are TGTGCCAGCAGTTACTCGAGGGATGAAAAACTGTTTTTT.

This clonotype was seen a handful of times. The rearrangement links TRBV4-3 to TRBJ1-6; D not certain. Germline V gene lookup returns CDR1 LGHNA and CDR2 YSLEER. The CDR3 totals 15 residues. V was cut by 0 bases and J by 7 bases, with 10 bases left in between. The CDR3 here is CASSQDRQRNSPLHF. CDR3 in DNA: TGCGCCAGCAGCCAAGATCGGCAGCGAAATTCACCCCTCCACTTT.

The chain combines TRBV15 with TRBJ1-1, with TRBD1 as a possible D gene (6 bases). Trimming pared 0 bases from V and 7 bases from J, leaving 9 bases between. This CDR3 spans 13 amino acids. Per the germline V gene, CDR1 is LNHNV and CDR2 is YYDKDF (reference sequence). The CDR3 region is CATSRDLRGEAFF. In DNA, the CDR3 is TGTGCCACCAGCAGAGATCTCAGGGGTGAAGCTTTCTTT.

With regard to this clonotype: A junction boundary mismatches the germline segment, possibly from a read error. V is TRBV9 and J is TRBJ2-2, with 7 nucleotides matching TRBD1. CDR1 and CDR2 (germline): SGDLS, YYNGEE. CDR3 length equals 16 residues. CDR3 loop: CAGSVDRVLGTGELFF. The CDR3 bases are TGTGCCGGCAGCGTAGACAGGGTACTAGGGACCGGGGAGCTGTTTTTT. Complete variable domain (other parts from reference TRBV9 and TRBJ2-2): DSGVTQTPKHLITATGQRVTLRCSPRSGDLSVYWYQQSLDQGLQFLIQYYNGEERAKGNILERFSAQQFPDLHSELNLSSLELGDSALYFCAGSVDRVLGTGELFFGEGSRLTVL.

The CDR3, as DNA: TGTGCCAGCAGCGTAGCCCGGGACGGAGGGGATTCACCCCTCCACTTT. As protein: CASSVARDGGDSPLHF. The chain carries TRBV9 and TRBJ1-6; D may be TRBD1 (5 bases). Trimming pared 0 bases from V and 8 bases from J, leaving 15 bases between. Germline CDR1 is SGDLS and CDR2 is YYNGEE. The CDR3 is 16 residues long.